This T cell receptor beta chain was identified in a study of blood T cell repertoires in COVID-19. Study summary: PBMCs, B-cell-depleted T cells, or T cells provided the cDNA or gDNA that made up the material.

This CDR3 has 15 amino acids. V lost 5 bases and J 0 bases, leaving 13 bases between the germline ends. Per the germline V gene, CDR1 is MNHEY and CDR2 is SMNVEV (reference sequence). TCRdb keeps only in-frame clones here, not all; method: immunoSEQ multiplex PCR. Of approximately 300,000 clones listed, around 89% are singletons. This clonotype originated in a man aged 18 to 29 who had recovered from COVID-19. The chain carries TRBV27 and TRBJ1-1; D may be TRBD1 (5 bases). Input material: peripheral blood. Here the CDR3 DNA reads TGTGCCAGCAGTGACGGATGGGGGGTGAACACTGAAGCTTTCTTT. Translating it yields CASSDGWGVNTEAFF.